The 4 T cell receptor beta chains below were found in one sample sequenced in a study of blood T cell repertoires in COVID-19. The assay was immunoSEQ multiplex PCR, and TCRdb's table has in-frame clones only and misses some. The data show 70,000 to 95,000 clones, around 90% seen once. Sequenced input: peripheral blood. The receptors were sampled from a woman in her 70s with acute or convalescent COVID-19.

The rearrangement uses TRBV5-1 and TRBJ2-3; 9 nucleotides match TRBD1. Germline assignment: CDR1 SGHRS and CDR2 YFSETQ. The CDR3 consists of 15 residues. V gave up 3 bases and J gave up 4 bases; unmatched junction bases: 6. Written as DNA, the CDR3 is TGCGCCAGCAGCTCGGGGGACAGGGATGCAGATACGCAGTATTTT. Protein product: CASSSGDRDADTQYF. Combining the CDR3 with reference TRBV5-1 and TRBJ2-3 gives the whole variable domain KAGVTQTPRYLIKTRGQQVTLSCSPISGHRSVSWYQQTPGQGLQFLFEYFSETQRNKGNFPGRFSGRQFSNSRSEMNVSTLELGDSALYLCASSSGDRDADTQYFGPGTRLTVL.

J is TRBJ2-4 and V is TRBV11-2; 9 bases fit TRBD1. J was trimmed by 8 bases and V by 6 bases; bases with no gene match: 11. The CDR3 is made up of 15 amino acids. Germline assignment: CDR1 SGHAT and CDR2 FQNNGV. The CDR3 region has the DNA TGTGCCAGCAGGACTGGACAGGGGCAATGGGACATTCAGTACTTC. Its translation: CASRTGQGQWDIQYF.

The rearrangement links TRBV6-5 to TRBJ1-1; D is uncertain. Germline lookup yields CDR1 MNHEY and CDR2 SVGAGI. The CDR3 has 14 amino acids. V shed 8 bases and J shed 3 bases, with 16 bases lying between them. As DNA, the CDR3 is TGTGCCAGCGGCCTGACTATCCGCGACACTGAAGCTTTCTTT. Protein sequence: CASGLTIRDTEAFF.

V is TRBV5-4 and J is TRBJ2-7; tentative D call: TRBD2 (5 bases). Per the germline V gene, CDR1 is SGHNT and CDR2 is YYREEE (reference sequence). The ends were cut back, 2 bases at V and 1 base at J, with 10 bases in the middle. The CDR3 has 14 amino acids. The chain's CDR3 is CASSFAGSSYEQYF. CDR3 DNA: TGTGCCAGCAGCTTCGCGGGTTCTTCCTACGAGCAGTACTTC.